This TCR beta chain was observed in a study of T cell responses to AZD1222 COVID-19 vaccine. The study, taken as a whole, reports: Only a handful of people who got AZD1222 tested seropositive at baseline.

To note about this clone: Antigen unknown.

V lost 0 bases and J lost 3; bases outside the gene matches: 5. The CDR3 runs 16 residues. Germline CDR1 and CDR2: MNHNY and SVGAGI (reference sequence). Profiled with immunoSEQ multiplex PCR; TCRdb holds only in-frame clones, not every one. In the table there are about 150,000 clones, 88% of which are singletons. V and J are TRBV6-6 and TRBJ2-3, with 8 bases that match TRBD2. Material: peripheral blood, obtained on day 0 of AZD1222 vaccination. This TCR was sampled from an adult in good health. In DNA form, the CDR3 reads TGTGCCAGCAGTTACTCGACGGCGGGGGGAACAGATACGCAGTATTTT. It yields the protein CASSYSTAGGTDTQYF.